Described below is a single T cell receptor beta chain sequence and its context. The entry originates in a study of blood T cell repertoires in COVID-19. CDR3 size: 14 residues. Between the trimmed V and J ends, which lost 5 bases and 5 bases, there was a span of 16 bases. CDR1 is SGHRS, CDR2 YFSETQ, per germline. Measured with immunoSEQ multiplex PCR; TCRdb has only the in-frame clones, and not every one. The top ten clones hold around 7.3% of a sample with about 220,000 clones, 80% of them seen once. V usage is TRBV5-1 and J usage is TRBJ2-5, with a tentative D call TRBD1 (5 bases). The clonotype was recovered from an older woman with acute or convalescent COVID-19. The material sequenced was peripheral blood. The CDR3 region is CASSFSTGAETQYF. CDR3 coding DNA: TGCGCCAGCAGTTTTTCTACAGGAGCGGAGACCCAGTACTTC.